This TCR beta chain emerged from a study of CD8 T cells in Susac syndrome. Germline V lookup: CDR1 SGHRS, CDR2 YFSETQ. CDR3 length: 18 amino acids. Trimming pared 1 base from V and 7 bases from J, leaving 26 bases between. With random hexamers, about 0.5 to 1 ug RNA was reverse transcribed. One entry per CDR3 protein results from TCRdb running MiXCR on the immunoSEQ multiplex PCR reads. The table records about 180,000 distinct CDR3 sequences, more than 90% of them present only once. Sample: CD4+ T cells from PBMCs. The V call is TRBV5-1, the J call TRBJ2-5; D unclear. The clonotype was recovered from a human donor with multiple sclerosis. The CDR3 sequence is CASSLNSLFEATGGTQYF. The CDR3, as DNA: TGCGCCAGCAGCTTGAACTCCTTATTCGAGGCCACGGGTGGGACCCAGTACTTC. Filled out from reference TRBV5-1 and TRBJ2-5, the complete variable domain reads KAGVTQTPRYLIKTRGQQVTLSCSPISGHRSVSWYQQTPGQGLQFLFEYFSETQRNKGNFPGRFSGRQFSNSRSEMNVSTLELGDSALYLCASSLNSLFEATGGTQYFGPGTRLLVL.